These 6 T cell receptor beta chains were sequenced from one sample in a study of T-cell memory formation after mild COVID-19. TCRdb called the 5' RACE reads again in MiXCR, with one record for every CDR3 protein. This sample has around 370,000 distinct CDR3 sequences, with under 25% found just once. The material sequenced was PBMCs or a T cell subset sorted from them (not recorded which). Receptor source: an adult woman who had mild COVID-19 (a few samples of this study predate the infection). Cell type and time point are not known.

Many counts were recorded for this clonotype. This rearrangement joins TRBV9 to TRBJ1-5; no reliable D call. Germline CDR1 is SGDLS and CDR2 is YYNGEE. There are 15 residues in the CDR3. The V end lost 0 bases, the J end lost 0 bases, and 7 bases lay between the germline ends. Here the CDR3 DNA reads TGTGCCAGCAGCGTAGGTACCCTTAGCAATCAGCCCCAGCATTTT. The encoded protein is CASSVGTLSNQPQHF.

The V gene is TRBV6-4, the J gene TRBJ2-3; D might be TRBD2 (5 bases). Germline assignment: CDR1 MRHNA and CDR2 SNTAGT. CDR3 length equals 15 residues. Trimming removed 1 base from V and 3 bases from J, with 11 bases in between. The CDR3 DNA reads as TGTGCCAGCAGTGACTGGGCAGGAGGTACAGATACGCAGTATTTT. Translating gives CASSDWAGGTDTQYF.

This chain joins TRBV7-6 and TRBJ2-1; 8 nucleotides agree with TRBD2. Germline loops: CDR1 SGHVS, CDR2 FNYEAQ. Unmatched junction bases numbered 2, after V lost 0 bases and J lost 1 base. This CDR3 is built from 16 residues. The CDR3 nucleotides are TGTGCCAGCAGCTTAGCTAGCGGGGAGTCCTACAATGAGCAGTTCTTC. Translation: CASSLASGESYNEQFF. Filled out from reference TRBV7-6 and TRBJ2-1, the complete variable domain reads GAGVSQSPRYKVTKRGQDVALRCDPISGHVSLYWYRQALGQGPEFLTYFNYEAQQDKSGLPNDRFSAERPEGSISTLTIQRTEQRDSAMYRCASSLASGESYNEQFFGPGTRLTVL.

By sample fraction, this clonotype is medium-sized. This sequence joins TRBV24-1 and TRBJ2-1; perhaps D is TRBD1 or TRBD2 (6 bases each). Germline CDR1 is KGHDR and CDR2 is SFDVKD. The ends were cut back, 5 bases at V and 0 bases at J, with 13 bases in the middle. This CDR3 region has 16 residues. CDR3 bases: TGTGCCACCAGTGGGATGGGGGGCCGCTCCTACAATGAGCAGTTCTTC. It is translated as CATSGMGGRSYNEQFF.

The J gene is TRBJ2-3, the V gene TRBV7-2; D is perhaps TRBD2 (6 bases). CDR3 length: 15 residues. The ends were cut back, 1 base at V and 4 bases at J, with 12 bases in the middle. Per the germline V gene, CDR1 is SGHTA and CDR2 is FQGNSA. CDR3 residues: CASSLEAGRPDTQYF. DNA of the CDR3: TGTGCCAGCAGCTTAGAGGCGGGAAGGCCAGATACGCAGTATTTT.

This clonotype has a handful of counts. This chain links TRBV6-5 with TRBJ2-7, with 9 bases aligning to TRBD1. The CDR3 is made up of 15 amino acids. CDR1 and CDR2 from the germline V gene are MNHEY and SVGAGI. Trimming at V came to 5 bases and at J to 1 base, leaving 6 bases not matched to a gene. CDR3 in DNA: TGTGCCAGCAGTCGGGCCGGGACAGGGTCCTACGAGCAGTACTTC. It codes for CASSRAGTGSYEQYF.